This TCR beta chain stems from a study of Graves' ophthalmopathy and Graves' hyperthyroidism (dated by TCRdb to 2016 to 2019). At the level of the whole study: Stable hyperthyroidism was defined as no progression to ophthalmopathy within 18 months of follow-up. The study used signatures of the TCR beta repertoire to tell Graves' ophthalmopathy apart from Graves' hyperthyroidism and to predict which patients would progress to ophthalmopathy. In five or six hyperthyroidism patients, the T-cell repertoire of thyroid tissue was compared with the T-cell repertoire of blood. In total, over 130 blood samples were TCR-sequenced: fewer than 50 ophthalmopathy, 80 or so hyperthyroidism and roughly 17 hyperthyroidism-to-ophthalmopathy patients. Following sampling, methimazole starting at 30 mg daily was administered to hyperthyroidism patients, and high-dose intravenous methylprednisolone was administered to ophthalmopathy patients. To explore V-J signatures that separate ophthalmopathy from hyperthyroidism, a discovery set of about a hundred patients was enrolled, consisting of about 45 with ophthalmopathy and about 60 with stable hyperthyroidism. An independent validation cohort comprised some 19 hyperthyroidism patients and over 15 patients who later progressed from hyperthyroidism to ophthalmopathy.

For repertoire sequencing, TCR beta CDR3 regions were amplified from RNA transcripts. A first-round RT-PCR used HTBI primers with the Qiagen OneStep RT-PCR kit, followed by a second-round multiplex PCR, size selection and purification. The libraries underwent paired-end sequencing with 100 bp reads on an Illumina HiSeq2000. The authors processed their data as follows. SOAPnuke was used to process the reads, removing any read that contained adapters or uncalled bases, had a mean Phred below 15, or lacked an exact match to the constant primer or identifier. COPE v1.2.5 was used to merge high-quality paired reads. Unique nucleotide sequences were defined as clonotypes and aligned to IMGT TRB V, D and J references using MiTCR v1.1. Only V-J combinations with frequency above 0.0001 were analysed, covering approximately 99% of repertoires. A TCR clonal expansion and chaos score per V-J combination was defined as the ratio of F50 clonal expansion to chaos observed in the TCRdist matrix. Features were reduced by Welch's t-statistics and random forest to over ten V-J combinations, which fed a naive Bayes classifier. Thyroid-blood repertoire similarity was quantified with the Morisita-Horn index. In-frame beta chains were kept once TCRdb had trimmed the public reads at Q25 with fastp and called clones with MiXCR. CDR3 protein sequences are deduplicated, and each keeps its most common genes and DNA. TCRdb, not the authors, supplied the V and J calls. The sample includes over a million distinct CDR3 sequences, with roughly 35% observed a single time. The ten biggest clones cover over 8.5% of the sample.

As for this clonotype: Its antigen is currently not known. There are no base qualities to consult, and no much larger clone falls within one base.

On the study overall, not on this receptor specifically: Most expanded thyroid clonotypes with frequency above 0.001 were also detected in blood, suggesting blood repertoires may reflect the thyroid immune response. Sample size was not statistically predetermined, and group allocation was not concealed from the investigators. In validation, the model predicted ophthalmopathy progression with more than 70% sensitivity and approximately 78% specificity; 12 predicted patients were CT-confirmed with GO in a median of approximately six months. In cross-validation, the 13-signature model distinguished ophthalmopathy from stable hyperthyroidism with just over 85% sensitivity and roughly 84% specificity, while in the test set the corresponding values were about 79% and 69%.

Hyperthyroidism patients were newly diagnosed, with disease duration under 2 months, and aged 18 to 65 years. Patients with other autoimmune diseases, uncontrolled infections, pregnancy or lactation were excluded. Diagnosis was based on clinical symptoms, serum thyroxine, TRAb, thyroid ultrasound and orbital computed tomography. Total RNA was extracted with Trizol reagent and quality-checked on an Agilent 2100 Bioanalyzer. From the cysteine up to the phenylalanine, the CDR3 has a length of 16 residues. The kept DNA is CDR3 alone, 48 bases in frame from the first base. Trimming at the junction amounts to 0 bases on V and 0 bases on J, and the germline ends lie 12 bases apart. From the germline V gene, CDR1 is LGHNA and CDR2 is YSLEER.

Sequenced input: peripheral blood or thyroid tissue (not recorded which). Recombination linked TRBV4-3 to TRBJ2-7, with an unclear D gene assignment. The receptor was isolated from an adult man with Graves' hyperthyroidism. The CDR3 in this case is CASSQDNTVSSYEQYF. The nucleotide sequence is TGCGCCAGCAGCCAAGACAATACAGTTTCCTCCTACGAGCAGTACTTC.